A few counts support the clone carrying this TCR beta chain. The antigen remains undetermined. This sample is part of a study of T cells in Graves' hyperthyroidism and ophthalmopathy. Diagnosis relied on clinical symptoms, serum thyroxine and TRAb, thyroid ultrasound and orbital computed tomography. Findings of the study overall: Researchers report that a 13 V-J model separated ophthalmopathy from stable hyperthyroidism. Blood also contained most expanded thyroid clonotypes above 0.001.

This CDR3 has 15 amino acids. The germline CDR1 and CDR2 sequences are SGHTA and FQGNSA. Unmatched junction bases numbered 5, after V lost 6 bases and J lost 6 bases. Amplification of TCR beta CDR3 regions used RNA as the template. The primer set for the first-round RT-PCR of the TCR CDR3 was HTBI. MiXCR, run by TCRdb on the multiplex PCR reads, gives a single entry per CDR3 protein. The sample records hundreds of thousands of distinct CDR3 sequences, 45% being singletons. The TCR comes from an adult man with Graves' disease, either hyperthyroidism or ophthalmopathy (not recorded which). Sequencing used peripheral blood or thyroid tissue (not recorded which). The chain uses TRBV7-2 and TRBJ2-2; 12 positions agree with TRBD1. The CDR3 loop is CASSRDRGRPGELFF. The DNA for the CDR3 is TGTGCCAGCAGTCGGGACAGGGGGCGACCCGGGGAGCTGTTTTTT.